This TCR beta chain stems from a study of shared clonotypes between healthy human individuals. Study results and limitations: Sequencing depth was a factor that was expected to affect clonotype sharing among donors. Estimated clonotype richness was generally higher in naive than memory subsets.

CD45RO-negative, CCR7-positively selected cells formed the naive CD8 fraction, excluding terminally differentiated effector memory CD45RA+ cells. The germline V gene encodes CDR1 SEHNR and CDR2 FQNEAQ (reference sequence). There are 14 residues in the CDR3. V lost 5 bases and J lost 7; bases outside the gene matches: 7. With respect to this clone: What it binds is not known.

Deep-level assay runs were performed. This table comes from immunoSEQ multiplex PCR, and its TCRdb copy is limited to in-frame clones, with some not included. The sample consists of around 700,000 clones, about 90% of them appearing once. This sequence originates from a man aged 25-45 years in good health. The specimen sequenced was naive CD8+ T cells sorted from blood. J is TRBJ1-5 and V is TRBV7-9, with TRBD1 matching 8 bases. The CDR3 reads CASSETGGRQPQHF. CDR3 nucleotides: TGTGCCAGCAGCGAAACAGGGGGACGCCAGCCCCAGCATTTT.